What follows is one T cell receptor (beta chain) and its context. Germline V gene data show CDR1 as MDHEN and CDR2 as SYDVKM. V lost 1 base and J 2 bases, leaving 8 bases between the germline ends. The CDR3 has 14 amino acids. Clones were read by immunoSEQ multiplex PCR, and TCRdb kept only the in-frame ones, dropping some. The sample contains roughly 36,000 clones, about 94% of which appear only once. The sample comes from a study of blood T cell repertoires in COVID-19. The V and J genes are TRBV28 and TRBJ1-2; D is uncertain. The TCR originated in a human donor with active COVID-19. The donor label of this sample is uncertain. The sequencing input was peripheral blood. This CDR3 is CASSLSVLNYGYTF. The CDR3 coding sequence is TGTGCCAGCAGTTTATCGGTGCTCAACTATGGCTACACCTTC.